The 6 T cell receptor beta chains listed next were all sequenced from one sample in a study of T cells in Graves' hyperthyroidism and ophthalmopathy. From RNA transcripts, TCR beta CDR3 regions were amplified. HTBI primers were used for first-round RT-PCR of the TCR CDR3. In TCRdb, the multiplex PCR reads were re-called with MiXCR into one record per CDR3 protein. The table lists about 720,000 distinct CDR3 sequences, around 15% of them singletons. The sample comprised blood. Source of these receptors: a man aged 18 to 30 with Graves' hyperthyroidism.

This clonotype was picked up a small number of times. The chain joins TRBV6-2 or TRBV6-3 to TRBJ2-1; D not resolved. Trimming stripped 0 bases from V and 2 bases from J, with 17 bases between. The CDR3 spans 18 residues. Germline CDR1 is MNHEY and CDR2 is SVGEGT. The CDR3 loop is CASSYSSGPSITYNEQFF. In DNA, the CDR3 is TGTGCCAGCAGTTACTCATCCGGCCCGTCAATTACCTACAATGAGCAGTTCTTC.

This clonotype showed up many times. V usage is TRBV18 and J usage is TRBJ2-1; D may be TRBD1 (6 bases). Trimming left V 0 bases short and J 0 bases short, with 12 bases between. The CDR3 has 17 amino acids. Looked up from germline, CDR1 is KGHSH and CDR2 is LQKENI. The DNA for the CDR3 is TGTGCCAGCTCACCACCGCTTGAGGACAGCTCCTACAATGAGCAGTTCTTC. It specifies CASSPPLEDSSYNEQFF.

Ten or more counts support this clonotype. CDR3: CASSAWPRSGELFF. The CDR3 DNA sequence: TGTGCCAGCAGTGCCTGGCCCAGGTCCGGGGAGCTGTTTTTT. This chain connects TRBV28 to TRBJ2-2; D is ambiguous. V lost 5 bases and J lost 6, with 13 bases in between. This CDR3 contains 14 residues. Germline CDR1 is MDHEN and CDR2 is SYDVKM.

This clonotype was recorded at least ten times. V is TRBV6-1 and J is TRBJ2-1; tentative D call: TRBD2 (6 bases). In germline, CDR1 is MNHNS, CDR2 SASEGT. V dropped 5 bases and J dropped 9 bases, with 23 bases sitting between them. The length of the CDR3 is 16 residues. The CDR3 sequence: CASSLLDGRVGGEQFF. CDR3 DNA: TGTGCCAGCAGTCTCCTCGACGGGAGAGTGGGGGGTGAGCAGTTCTTC.

This clonotype was seen ten or more times. The V call is TRBV2, the J call TRBJ1-1; 7 bases are a match to TRBD1. Germline V gene lookup returns CDR1 SNHLY and CDR2 FYNNEI. J lost 4 bases, V lost 6 bases, and 5 bases had no gene match. The CDR3 sequence is 13 residues long. The CDR3 loop reads CASSDRVGTEAFF. The CDR3 nucleotides are TGTGCCAGCAGCGACAGGGTTGGCACTGAAGCTTTCTTT.

This chain uses TRBV19 with TRBJ2-1, with unresolved D. Trimming cost V 5 bases and J 5 bases, with 16 bases left between them. CDR3 length: 15 amino acids. Germline CDR1 reads LNHDA; CDR2 reads SQIVND (reference sequence). The CDR3 loop reads CASSDGWVVNNEQFF. In DNA, the CDR3 is TGTGCCAGTAGTGACGGGTGGGTAGTTAACAATGAGCAGTTCTTC.